The 7 T cell receptor beta chains below all came from one sample that was sequenced in a study of beta chain features in type 1 diabetes. These receptors have no known antigen. Study results and caveats: Type 1 diabetes patients had TCRB CDR3s that were shorter (moderately but significantly so) in all four CD4+ subsets.

Since all of the isolated RNA was reverse transcribed, expressed TCRB transcripts were what got sequenced. Only in-frame clones appear in the TCRdb table, and some are missing; sequencing was by immunoSEQ multiplex PCR. The table records around 280,000 clones, around 16% of them present only once. Sequenced: naive CD4+ T cells from blood. The receptors come from a man aged 18 to 35 with type 1 diabetes.

This clone was detected only a few times. The chain combines TRBV5-1 with TRBJ2-1; D not resolved. There are 13 residues in the CDR3. Trimming stripped 3 bases from V and 7 bases from J, with 11 bases between. The germline gives CDR1 SGHRS, CDR2 YFSETQ. The CDR3 DNA sequence: TGCGCCAGCAGCTCGCTAGTTCCTAATGAGCAGTTCTTC. The encoded protein is CASSSLVPNEQFF.

This chain joins TRBV6-6 and TRBJ2-7; D ambiguous. The germline V gene encodes CDR1 MNHNY and CDR2 SVGAGI (reference sequence). V was trimmed by 5 bases and J by 3 bases, leaving 8 bases between them. The CDR3 totals 12 residues. CDR3 protein: CASSAGFYEQYF. CDR3 in DNA: TGTGCCAGCAGTGCCGGGTTCTACGAGCAGTACTTC.

This clone has only one observation. This chain connects TRBV5-1 to TRBJ2-1, with TRBD2 matching 11 bases. Germline V lookup: CDR1 SGHRS, CDR2 YFSETQ. The CDR3 totals 15 residues. V shed 5 bases, J shed 4 bases, and the junction held 5 bases outside the gene matches. CDR3 region: CASRLLAGGYNEQFF. CDR3 bases: TGCGCCAGCAGACTCCTAGCGGGAGGTTACAATGAGCAGTTCTTC.

The chain recombines TRBV28 with TRBJ2-7; D possibly corresponds to TRBD1 (5 bases). The CDR3 runs 12 residues. Germline CDR1 reads MDHEN; CDR2 reads SYDVKM. V lost 4 bases and J 9 bases, leaving 13 bases between the germline ends. CDR3 protein: CASSYGRAVQYF. The CDR3 DNA follows: TGTGCCAGCAGTTACGGCAGGGCTGTGCAGTACTTC.

This clone was seen once. CDR3 in DNA: TGCACCAGCAGCCAAAATGGGGCTAGCGGGAGGGCCGATGAGCAGTTCTTC. As protein: CTSSQNGASGRADEQFF. This sequence joins TRBV1 and TRBJ2-1; the table's D call, TRBD2, was not checked against the DNA. TRBV1 constitutes a pseudogene. This CDR3 has 17 amino acids.

This clone was seen a handful of times. The genes are TRBV29-1 and TRBJ1-2, with D unclear. V lost 6 bases and J 4 bases, leaving 9 bases between the germline ends. The CDR3 runs to 11 residues. CDR1 is SQVTM, CDR2 ANQGSEA, per germline. CDR3 nucleotides: TGCAGCGTGGAAACAATCTATGGCTACACCTTC. Its protein is CSVETIYGYTF.

This clone came up a few times. The rearrangement joins TRBV6-1 to TRBJ1-2; 10 bases line up with TRBD1. This CDR3 is 15 amino acids long. With V trimmed by 4 bases and J by 0 bases, 2 bases remained unmatched. Germline values: CDR1 MNHNS, CDR2 SASEGT. CDR3: CASSGGQGANYGYTF. The DNA for the CDR3 is TGTGCCAGCAGTGGCGGACAGGGGGCTAACTATGGCTACACCTTC.